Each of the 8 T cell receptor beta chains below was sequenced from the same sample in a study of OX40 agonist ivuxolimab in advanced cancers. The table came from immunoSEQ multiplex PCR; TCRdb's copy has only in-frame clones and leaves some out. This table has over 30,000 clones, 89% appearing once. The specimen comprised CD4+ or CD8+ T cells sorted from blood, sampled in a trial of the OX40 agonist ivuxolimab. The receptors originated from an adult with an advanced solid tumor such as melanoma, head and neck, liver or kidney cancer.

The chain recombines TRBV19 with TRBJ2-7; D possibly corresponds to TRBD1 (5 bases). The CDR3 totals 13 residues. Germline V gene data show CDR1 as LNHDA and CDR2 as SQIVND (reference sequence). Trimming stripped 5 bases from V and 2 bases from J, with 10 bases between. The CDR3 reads CASSPGAAYEQYF. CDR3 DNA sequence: TGTGCCAGTAGTCCTGGGGCGGCCTACGAGCAGTACTTC.

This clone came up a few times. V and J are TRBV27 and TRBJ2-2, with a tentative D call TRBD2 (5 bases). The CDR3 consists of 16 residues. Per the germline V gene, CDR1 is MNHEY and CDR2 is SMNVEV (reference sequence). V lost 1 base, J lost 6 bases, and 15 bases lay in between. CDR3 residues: CASSLLGVYGAGELFF. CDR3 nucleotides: TGTGCCAGCAGTTTATTAGGTGTATACGGGGCCGGGGAGCTGTTTTTT.

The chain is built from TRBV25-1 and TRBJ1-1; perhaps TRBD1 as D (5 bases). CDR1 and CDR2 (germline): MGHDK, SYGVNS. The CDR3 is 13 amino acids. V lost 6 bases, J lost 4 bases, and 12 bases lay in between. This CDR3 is CASSWGSGTEAFF. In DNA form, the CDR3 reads TGTGCCAGCAGCTGGGGGAGTGGCACTGAAGCTTTCTTT.

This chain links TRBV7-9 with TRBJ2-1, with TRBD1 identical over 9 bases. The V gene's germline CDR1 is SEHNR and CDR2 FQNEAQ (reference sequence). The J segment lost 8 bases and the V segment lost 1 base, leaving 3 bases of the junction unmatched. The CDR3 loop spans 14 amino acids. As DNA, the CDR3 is TGTGCCAGCAGCTTAGGGGGACAGGGCGATGAGCAGTTCTTC. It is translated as CASSLGGQGDEQFF. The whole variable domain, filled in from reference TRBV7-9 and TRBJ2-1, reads DTGVSQNPRHKITKRGQNVTFRCDPISEHNRLYWYRQTLGQGPEFLTYFQNEAQLEKSRLLSDRFSAERPKGSFSTLEIQRTEQGDSAMYLCASSLGGQGDEQFFGPGTRLTVL.

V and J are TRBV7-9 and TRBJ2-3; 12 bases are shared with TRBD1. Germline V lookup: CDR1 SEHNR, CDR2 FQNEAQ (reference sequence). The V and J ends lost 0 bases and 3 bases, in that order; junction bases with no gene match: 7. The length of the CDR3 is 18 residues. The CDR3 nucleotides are TGTGCCAGCAGCTTAGCCGGGACAGGGGGCTCCGCGACAGATACGCAGTATTTT. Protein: CASSLAGTGGSATDTQYF.

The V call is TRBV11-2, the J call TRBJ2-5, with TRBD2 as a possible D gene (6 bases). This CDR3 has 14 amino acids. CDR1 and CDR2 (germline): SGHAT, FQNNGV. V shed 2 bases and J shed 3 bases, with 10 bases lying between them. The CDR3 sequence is CASSLWSGEETQYF. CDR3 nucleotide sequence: TGTGCCAGCAGCTTATGGTCGGGGGAAGAGACCCAGTACTTC.

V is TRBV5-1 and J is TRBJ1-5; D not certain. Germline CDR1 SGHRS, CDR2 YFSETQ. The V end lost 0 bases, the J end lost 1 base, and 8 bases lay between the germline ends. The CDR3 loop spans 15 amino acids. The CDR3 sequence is CASSLGGGSNQPQHF. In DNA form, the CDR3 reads TGCGCCAGCAGCTTGGGGGGTGGCAGCAATCAGCCCCAGCATTTT.

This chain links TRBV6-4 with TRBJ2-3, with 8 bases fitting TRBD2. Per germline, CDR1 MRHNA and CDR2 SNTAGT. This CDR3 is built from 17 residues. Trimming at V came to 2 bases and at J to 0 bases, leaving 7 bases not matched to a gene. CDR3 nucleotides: TGTGCCAGCAGTGACCAGGGTAGCGGGGACAGCACAGATACGCAGTATTTT. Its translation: CASSDQGSGDSTDTQYF.